This entry lists 28 T cell receptor beta chains sequenced from one sample in a study of sequential checkpoint blockade in melanoma (dated by TCRdb to the late 2010s). The treatment or condition label for this specimen denotes: randomized to nivolumab then ipilimumab (arm A) or the reverse (arm B). Preparation of the library involved the immunoSEQ multiplex PCR assay. TCRdb retrieved this table from immuneACCESS and kept in-frame rearrangements only. Not all clones are present; in checked studies, unresolved V genes account for under half, and no reason is known for the remainder. This sample comprises 5,000 to 5,500 clones, around 73% of them detected only once. The ten largest clones add up to 56% of the sample. The starting material was CD8+ T cells sorted from blood (inferred from file names), obtained from a patient given nivolumab and ipilimumab in sequence. These receptors all stem from a human donor with melanoma.

This rearrangement joins TRBV27 to TRBJ1-5, with D unresolved. V lost 3 bases, J lost 1 base, and 7 bases lay in between. From germline, CDR1 is MNHEY and CDR2 SMNVEV (reference sequence). This CDR3 is built from 14 residues. The CDR3, as DNA: TGTGCCAGCAGTTTCGGGAGAAGCAATCAGCCCCAGCATTTT. Translating gives CASSFGRSNQPQHF.

This clone is a singleton in its sample. This chain uses TRBV2 with TRBJ2-1, with TRBD1 identical over 10 bases. Germline loops: CDR1 SNHLY, CDR2 FYNNEI. This CDR3 comprises 15 residues. V trimming: 8 bases; J trimming: 7 bases; junction bases outside the gene matches: 11. The CDR3 loop is CASFYSGTGVNEQFF. Here the CDR3 DNA reads TGTGCCAGCTTCTACTCCGGGACAGGGGTTAATGAGCAGTTCTTC.

The chain joins TRBV9 to TRBJ2-1; TRBD1 is a possible D gene (5 bases). The germline V and J ends were trimmed by 3 bases and 4 bases, with 14 bases remaining between them. CDR3 size: 15 residues. Germline CDR1 and CDR2: SGDLS and YYNGEE. CDR3: CASSANQGWYNEQFF. CDR3 nucleotide sequence: TGTGCCAGCAGCGCAAATCAGGGTTGGTACAATGAGCAGTTCTTC.

The CDR3 spells CASSSNSYEQYF. CDR3 in DNA: TGTGCCAGCAGCTCCAACTCCTACGAGCAGTACTTC. The chain recombines TRBV7-9 with TRBJ2-7; no reliable D call. The germline CDR1 and CDR2 sequences are SEHNR and FQNEAQ (reference sequence). Trimming took off 4 bases at V and 0 bases at J, with 4 bases between the two ends. The CDR3 contains 12 residues.

In this sample, this clone turned up a few times. The gene calls are TRBV5-8 and TRBJ1-6; D call uncertain. The V and J ends lost 4 bases and 6 bases respectively, with 20 bases between them. Germline CDR1 and CDR2: SGHTS and YDEGEE. CDR3 length: 17 amino acids. CDR3 DNA: TGTGCCAGCAGCCAAGATTTTCAGGAAATGGCTAATTCACCCCTCCACTTT. Its translation is CASSQDFQEMANSPLHF. Complete variable domain (other parts from reference TRBV5-8 and TRBJ1-6): EAGVTQSPTHLIKTRGQQATLRCSPISGHTSVYWYQQALGLGLQFLLWYDEGEERNRGNFPPRFSGRQFPNYSSELNVNALELEDSALYLCASSQDFQEMANSPLHFGNGTRLTVT.

The genes are TRBV5-4 and TRBJ2-7; TRBD1 aligns across 10 bases. Germline CDR1 is SGHNT and CDR2 is YYREEE (reference sequence). The length of the CDR3 is 15 residues. Trimming removed 4 bases from V and 2 bases from J; junction bases left unmatched: 6. DNA of the CDR3: TGTGCCAGCAGCCCGGTAGACAGGGGGCCCTACGAGCAGTACTTC. Residues: CASSPVDRGPYEQYF.

The chain joins TRBV27 to TRBJ2-1; D is uncertain. Germline lookup yields CDR1 MNHEY and CDR2 SMNVEV (reference sequence). V gave up 6 bases and J gave up 0 bases, with 12 bases separating them. The CDR3 consists of 15 residues. In nucleotides, the CDR3 is TGTGCCAGCAGGATGACACTCAGCTCCTACAATGAGCAGTTCTTC. This codes for CASRMTLSSYNEQFF.

This chain uses TRBV27 with TRBJ2-3; 8 bases align to TRBD1. V shed 0 bases and J 1 base; nucleotides not matched to a gene: 15. CDR3 length: 20 residues. The germline gives CDR1 MNHEY, CDR2 SMNVEV (reference sequence). The CDR3 protein is CASSLSSGGAFASGTDTQYF. The CDR3 DNA reads as TGTGCCAGCAGTTTATCGTCAGGGGGCGCTTTTGCATCCGGCACAGATACGCAGTATTTT.

The chain joins TRBV9 to TRBJ1-1, with 8 bases identical to TRBD1. The CDR3 length is 14 residues. Per germline, CDR1 SGDLS and CDR2 YYNGEE. V lost 3 bases and J lost 5; bases outside the gene matches: 6. CDR3 region: CASSGQGAGTEAFF. DNA for the CDR3: TGTGCCAGCAGCGGGCAGGGGGCGGGTACTGAAGCTTTCTTT.

The genes are TRBV10-2 and TRBJ1-3; unclear D gene. The CDR3 contains 11 residues. Trimming took 6 bases from V and 4 from J, leaving 4 bases between them. CDR1 and CDR2 from the germline V gene are WSHSY and SAAADI. CDR3 amino acids: CASRAGNTIYF. The CDR3 nucleotides read TGCGCCAGCAGGGCCGGAAACACCATATATTTT.

The V and J genes are TRBV8-2 and TRBJ2-6; the table's D call of TRBD1 was not tested on the DNA. TRBV8-2 is a recognized pseudogene. This CDR3 comprises 17 residues. CDR3 coding DNA: TGTGGCAACCCTCGCAAGATAACACAAAGTCGGGCCAACGTCCTGACTTTC. It codes for CGNPRKITQSRANVLTF.

V is TRBV19 and J is TRBJ2-5; tentatively, D is TRBD1 (5 bases). The CDR3 covers 12 residues. V lost 5 bases to trimming and J lost 9 bases, with 13 bases between them. Germline assignment: CDR1 LNHDA and CDR2 SQIVND (reference sequence). The CDR3 DNA reads as TGTGCCAGTAGTGGGGCGTCCGCGGCCCAGTACTTC. This encodes CASSGASAAQYF.

This sequence joins TRBV6-1 and TRBJ2-7; possible D gene TRBD2, 5 bases. This CDR3 contains 14 residues. V was cut by 5 bases and J by 4 bases, with 15 bases left in between. The germline V gene encodes CDR1 MNHNS and CDR2 SASEGT. This chain's CDR3 is CASSLRDPIYEQYF. The CDR3 region has the DNA TGTGCCAGCAGTCTTCGGGATCCCATTTACGAGCAGTACTTC.

The V gene is TRBV5-4, the J gene TRBJ1-2; D uncertain. The CDR3 totals 13 residues. Germline V CDR1 and CDR2: SGHNT, YYREEE (reference sequence). Trimming cost V 0 bases and J 4 bases, with 7 bases left between them. CDR3 coding DNA: TGTGCCAGCAGCTTGGAACAGCTCTATGGCTACACCTTC. It specifies CASSLEQLYGYTF.

This clone was detected only once. The genes are TRBV2 and TRBJ1-6, with D possibly matching TRBD1 (6 bases). Germline assignment: CDR1 SNHLY and CDR2 FYNNEI. Trimming took 6 bases from V and 8 from J, leaving 14 bases between them. This CDR3 comprises 14 residues. CDR3 loop: CASSLGQLYSPLHF. CDR3 coding DNA: TGTGCCAGCAGCCTCGGACAGCTGTATTCACCCCTCCACTTT.

This chain connects TRBV10-1 to TRBJ1-1, with D possibly TRBD1 on 5 matching bases. The CDR3 sequence is 12 residues long. The V end lost 7 bases, the J end lost 1 base, and 7 bases lay between the germline ends. The germline CDR1 and CDR2 sequences are WNHNN and SYGVQD (reference sequence). CDR3 sequence reads: CASKTANTEAFF. CDR3 DNA: TGCGCCAGCAAGACAGCGAACACTGAAGCTTTCTTT.

The table lists this clone with a few counts. This chain joins TRBV7-9 and TRBJ1-2; D possibly corresponds to TRBD1 (5 bases). CDR1 SEHNR and CDR2 FQNEAQ come from the germline V gene (reference sequence). Deletions cut 3 bases from V and 7 bases from J, with 12 bases between. This CDR3 has 13 residues. The CDR3, as DNA: TGTGCCAGCAGCTTGGGGGGAAAGGGTGGCTACACCTTC. It translates to CASSLGGKGGYTF.

The genes are TRBV4-3 and TRBJ2-1; 10 bases agree with TRBD2. V lost 0 bases and J lost 9; bases outside the gene matches: 14. CDR1 is LGHNA and CDR2 is YSLEER in the germline V gene. CDR3 length: 18 residues. Written as DNA, the CDR3 is TGCGCCAGCAGCCAAGATATCGCGAGGAGCGGGGGGGCCATTGAGCAGTTCTTC. Translation: CASSQDIARSGGAIEQFF.

This clone has more than one count but fewer than ten. At one boundary the junction diverges from the germline segment, which might be a read error. The chain has TRBV5-8 and TRBJ2-3; 8 bases map to TRBD1. Germline V lookup: CDR1 SGHTS, CDR2 YDEGEE. The CDR3 is 17 amino acids. Here the CDR3 reads CASSQDFAGGITDTQYF. CDR3 bases: TGCGCCAGCAGCCAAGATTTTGCAGGGGGCATAACAGATACGCAGTATTTT.

The rearrangement uses TRBV6-6 and TRBJ2-3; 7 bases map to TRBD2. Trimming took 4 bases from V and 5 from J; bases not matched to a gene: 9. CDR1 MNHNY and CDR2 SVGAGI come from the germline V gene (reference sequence). The CDR3 has 15 amino acids. Here the CDR3 DNA reads TGTGCCAGCAGTTTACGGGGGGATCAAAGAGATACGCAGTATTTT. Amino acid sequence: CASSLRGDQRDTQYF.

This clone came up a few times. The gene calls are TRBV4-2 and TRBJ2-1; no reliable D call. The germline gives CDR1 LGHNA, CDR2 YNFKEQ. V was shortened by 0 bases and J by 4 bases, with 10 bases between the two germline ends. This CDR3 is built from 15 residues. The CDR3, as DNA: TGTGCCAGCAGCCAAGATCCCGGCGGTTACAATGAGCAGTTCTTC. This codes for CASSQDPGGYNEQFF.

The rearrangement uses TRBV7-6 and TRBJ2-7; 7 nucleotides match TRBD2. Germline V gene lookup returns CDR1 SGHVS and CDR2 FNYEAQ. The CDR3 length is 14 residues. With V trimmed by 4 bases and J by 2 bases, 5 bases remained unmatched. The CDR3 loop reads CASSYGGGTYEQYF. The DNA for the CDR3 is TGTGCCAGCAGCTATGGCGGGGGTACCTACGAGCAGTACTTC.

The J gene is TRBJ2-1, the V gene TRBV9; 9 bases are a match to TRBD1. Germline values: CDR1 SGDLS, CDR2 YYNGEE. With V trimmed by 3 bases and J by 2 bases, 6 bases remained unmatched. The CDR3 is 16 residues long. CDR3 sequence (DNA): TGTGCCAGCAGCGAAACAGGGGGCTCAACCTACAATGAGCAGTTCTTC. This codes for CASSETGGSTYNEQFF.

The CDR3 DNA reads as TGTGCCAGCAGCGCCGGGACAGGGGGGGCCTACGAGCAGTACTTC. Residues: CASSAGTGGAYEQYF. The chain is built from TRBV9 and TRBJ2-7; TRBD1 matches 11 bases. J gave up 2 bases and V 3 bases, and 4 bases lay outside the gene matches. Germline V gene lookup returns CDR1 SGDLS and CDR2 YYNGEE. This CDR3 comprises 15 residues.

This clone was seen a handful of times. V and J are TRBV6-1 and TRBJ2-7; maybe TRBD1 (6 bases). CDR3 length: 13 amino acids. The V gene's germline CDR1 is MNHNS and CDR2 SASEGT. V lost 6 bases and J 4 bases, leaving 13 bases between the germline ends. CDR3: CASSPDRRYEQYF. In DNA, the CDR3 is TGTGCCAGCAGCCCGGACAGAAGATACGAGCAGTACTTC.

This chain connects TRBV28 to TRBJ2-7; D gene uncertain. Trimming cost V 5 bases and J 9 bases, with 17 bases left between them. This CDR3 is 13 amino acids long. Germline lookup yields CDR1 MDHEN and CDR2 SYDVKM. CDR3 protein: CASSTPLGDLQYF. CDR3 bases: TGTGCCAGCAGTACCCCATTAGGAGACCTGCAGTACTTC.

The chain couples TRBV7-9 to TRBJ2-1; TRBD2 matches 7 bases. V lost 2 bases and J lost 6; bases outside the gene matches: 7. Germline V lookup: CDR1 SEHNR, CDR2 FQNEAQ (reference sequence). There are 15 residues in the CDR3. The CDR3 sequence: CASSLQAGLSNEQFF. The CDR3 bases are TGTGCCAGCAGCTTACAAGCGGGGCTAAGCAATGAGCAGTTCTTC.

The V and J genes are TRBV9 and TRBJ2-7; perhaps TRBD1 as D (5 bases). CDR3 length: 14 amino acids. CDR1 and CDR2 (germline): SGDLS, YYNGEE. V shed 3 bases and J shed 2 bases, with 12 bases lying between them. Here the CDR3 DNA reads TGTGCCAGCAGCGAGACAGACGCTCCCTACGAGCAGTACTTC. Amino acid sequence: CASSETDAPYEQYF.